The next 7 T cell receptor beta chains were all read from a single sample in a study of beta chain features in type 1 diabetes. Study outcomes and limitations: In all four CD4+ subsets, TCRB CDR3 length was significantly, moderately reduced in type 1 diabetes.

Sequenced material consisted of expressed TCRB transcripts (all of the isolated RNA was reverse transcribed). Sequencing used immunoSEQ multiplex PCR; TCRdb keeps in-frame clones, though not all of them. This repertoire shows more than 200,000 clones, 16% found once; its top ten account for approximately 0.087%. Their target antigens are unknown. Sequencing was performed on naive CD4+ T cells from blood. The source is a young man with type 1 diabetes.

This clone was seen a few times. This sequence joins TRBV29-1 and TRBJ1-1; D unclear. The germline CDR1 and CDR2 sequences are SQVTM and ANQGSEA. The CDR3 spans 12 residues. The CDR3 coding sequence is TGCACGGGGAATGGACTGAACACTGAAGCTTTCTTT. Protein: CTGNGLNTEAFF.

The CDR3 nucleotides read TGCAGCGTTGAAGATCAACGTCCGGAGAGCTCCTACAATGAGCAGTTCTTC. It encodes CSVEDQRPESSYNEQFF. The chain employs TRBV29-1 and TRBJ2-1; D is undetermined. This CDR3 region has 17 residues. Deletions cut 0 bases from V and 0 bases from J, with 15 bases between. In germline, CDR1 is SQVTM, CDR2 ANQGSEA.

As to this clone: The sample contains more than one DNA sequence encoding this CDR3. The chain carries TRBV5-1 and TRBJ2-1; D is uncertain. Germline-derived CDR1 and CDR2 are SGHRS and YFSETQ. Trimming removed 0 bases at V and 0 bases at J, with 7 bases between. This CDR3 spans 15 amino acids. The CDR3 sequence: CASSLDGNSYNEQFF. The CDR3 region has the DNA TGCGCCAGCAGCTTGGACGGCAACTCCTACAATGAGCAGTTCTTC. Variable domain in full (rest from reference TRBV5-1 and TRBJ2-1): KAGVTQTPRYLIKTRGQQVTLSCSPISGHRSVSWYQQTPGQGLQFLFEYFSETQRNKGNFPGRFSGRQFSNSRSEMNVSTLELGDSALYLCASSLDGNSYNEQFFGPGTRLTVL.

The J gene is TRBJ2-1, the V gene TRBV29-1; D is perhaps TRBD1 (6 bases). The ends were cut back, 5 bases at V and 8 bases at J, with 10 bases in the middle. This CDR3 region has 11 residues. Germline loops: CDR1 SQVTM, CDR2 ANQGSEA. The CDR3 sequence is CSVQGYDEQFF. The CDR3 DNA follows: TGCAGCGTTCAGGGGTACGATGAGCAGTTCTTC.

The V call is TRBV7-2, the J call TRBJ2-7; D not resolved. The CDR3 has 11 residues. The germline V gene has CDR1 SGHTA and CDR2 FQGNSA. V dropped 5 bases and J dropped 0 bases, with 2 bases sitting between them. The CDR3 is CASSRSYEQYF. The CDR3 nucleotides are TGTGCCAGCAGCCGCTCCTACGAGCAGTACTTC.

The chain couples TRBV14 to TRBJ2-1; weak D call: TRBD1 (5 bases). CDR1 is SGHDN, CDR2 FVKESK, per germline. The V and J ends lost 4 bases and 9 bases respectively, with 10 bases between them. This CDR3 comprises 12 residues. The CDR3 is CASSLNRIEQFF. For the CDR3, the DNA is TGTGCCAGCAGCCTTAACAGGATTGAGCAGTTCTTC. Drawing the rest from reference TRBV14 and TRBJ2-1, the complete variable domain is EAGVTQFPSHSVIEKGQTVTLRCDPISGHDNLYWYRRVMGKEIKFLLHFVKESKQDESGMPNNRFLAERTGGTYSTLKVQPAELEDSGVYFCASSLNRIEQFFGPGTRLTVL.

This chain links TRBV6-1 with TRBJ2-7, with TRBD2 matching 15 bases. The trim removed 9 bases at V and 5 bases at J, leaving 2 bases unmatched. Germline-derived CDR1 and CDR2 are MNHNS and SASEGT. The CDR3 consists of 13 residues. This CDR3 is CASGLAGGNEQYF. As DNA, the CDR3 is TGTGCCAGTGGACTAGCGGGAGGGAACGAGCAGTACTTC.